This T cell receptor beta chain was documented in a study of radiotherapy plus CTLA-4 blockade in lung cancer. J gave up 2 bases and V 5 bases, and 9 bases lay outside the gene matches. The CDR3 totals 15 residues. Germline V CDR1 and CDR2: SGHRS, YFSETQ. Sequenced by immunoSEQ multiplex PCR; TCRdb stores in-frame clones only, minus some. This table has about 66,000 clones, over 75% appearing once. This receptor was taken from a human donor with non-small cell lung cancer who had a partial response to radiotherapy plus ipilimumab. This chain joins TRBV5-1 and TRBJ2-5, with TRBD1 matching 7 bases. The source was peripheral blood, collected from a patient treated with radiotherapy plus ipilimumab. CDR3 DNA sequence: TGCGCCAGCAGTCCTACCGGACAGGCTCAAGAGACCCAGTACTTC. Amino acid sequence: CASSPTGQAQETQYF.